These 32 T cell receptor beta chains came from one sample sequenced in a study of chemoradiotherapy in HPV16-positive cancers. The table came from immunoSEQ multiplex PCR; TCRdb's copy has only in-frame clones and leaves some out. Among 25,000 to 30,000 clones listed, roughly 93% were seen once. The source was blood, collected from a patient who underwent chemoradiotherapy. The receptor set was obtained from a human donor with HPV-associated anogenital cancer.

The chain couples TRBV5-3 to TRBJ2-7; possible D gene TRBD2, 6 bases. TRBV5-3 is designated an ORF whose function remains uncertain. Trimming pared 1 base from V and 3 bases from J, leaving 23 bases between. The CDR3 extends over 18 amino acids. The chain's CDR3 is CARSLFPSGTLQFYEQYF. The CDR3 DNA sequence: TGTGCCAGAAGCTTGTTCCCTTCCGGGACTCTGCAATTCTACGAGCAGTACTTC.

V and J are TRBV5-4 and TRBJ2-3; weak D call: TRBD1 (5 bases). CDR1 is SGHNT, CDR2 YYREEE, per germline (reference sequence). The CDR3 contains 15 residues. The V end lost 4 bases, the J end lost 2 bases, and 14 bases lay between the germline ends. This chain's CDR3 is CASSGPGKNTDTQYF. The CDR3 nucleotides are TGTGCCAGCAGCGGCCCAGGGAAGAACACAGATACGCAGTATTTT.

CDR3 nucleotide sequence: TGCGCCAGCAGCCTGCGGGGTCCTTCCTACGAGCAGTACTTC. Protein: CASSLRGPSYEQYF. The gene calls are TRBV5-1 and TRBJ2-7; maybe TRBD2 (6 bases). This CDR3 has 14 amino acids. In germline, CDR1 is SGHRS, CDR2 YFSETQ. V dropped 4 bases and J dropped 1 base, with 12 bases sitting between them.

J is TRBJ2-3 and V is TRBV28; 7 bases are shared with TRBD2. The length of the CDR3 is 12 residues. The V segment lost 6 bases and the J segment 9 bases; nucleotides outside the gene matches: 6. From germline, CDR1 is MDHEN and CDR2 SYDVKM. In DNA, the CDR3 is TGTGCCAGCAGCCTAGGACTAGGGACGCAGTATTTT. Its protein is CASSLGLGTQYF.

V and J are TRBV28 and TRBJ1-5; D not certain. Trimming shortened V by 6 bases and J by 7 bases, and 16 bases separated the two germline ends. The germline V gene encodes CDR1 MDHEN and CDR2 SYDVKM. This CDR3 region has 14 residues. The CDR3, as DNA: TGTGCCAGCAGGCCCCCGACCCTCGTACAGCCCCAGCATTTT. Encoded protein: CASRPPTLVQPQHF.

J is TRBJ1-2 and V is TRBV6-6, with D hard to call. Germline CDR1 is MNHNY and CDR2 is SVGAGI (reference sequence). V lost 6 bases and J lost 3, with 14 bases in between. This CDR3 is 14 amino acids long. DNA for the CDR3: TGTGCCAGCAGATACCCCCAGCGAGACTATGGCTACACCTTC. As protein: CASRYPQRDYGYTF.

The chain carries TRBV7-2 and TRBJ1-6; D might be TRBD1 (5 bases). This CDR3 spans 15 amino acids. Germline V lookup: CDR1 SGHTA, CDR2 FQGNSA. Trimming pared 3 bases from V and 7 bases from J, leaving 13 bases between. CDR3: CASSLGVGRNSPLHF. The CDR3 DNA reads TGTGCCAGCAGCTTGGGGGTAGGTAGGAATTCACCCCTCCACTTT.

This clone has more than one count but fewer than ten. The chain employs TRBV7-9 and TRBJ1-5; D not certain. The CDR3 consists of 14 residues. Germline values: CDR1 SEHNR, CDR2 FQNEAQ (reference sequence). V lost 4 bases and J lost 4, with 11 bases in between. In DNA form, the CDR3 reads TGTGCCAGCAGCTCCCATGGGGTAAATCAGCCCCAGCATTTT. Amino acid sequence: CASSSHGVNQPQHF. Complete variable domain (other parts from reference TRBV7-9 and TRBJ1-5): DTGVSQNPRHKITKRGQNVTFRCDPISEHNRLYWYRQTLGQGPEFLTYFQNEAQLEKSRLLSDRFSAERPKGSFSTLEIQRTEQGDSAMYLCASSSHGVNQPQHFGDGTRLSIL.

V is TRBV4-2 and J is TRBJ2-2; D tentatively fits TRBD1 or TRBD2 (5 bases each). The CDR3 length is 15 residues. The germline CDR1 and CDR2 sequences are LGHNA and YNFKEQ. The V end lost 0 bases, the J end lost 5 bases, and 10 bases lay between the germline ends. The CDR3, as DNA: TGTGCCAGCAGCCAAGATACGGGGCGGACCGGGGAGCTGTTTTTT. This sequence encodes CASSQDTGRTGELFF.

The chain uses TRBV18 and TRBJ2-5; D uncertain. CDR3 length: 14 amino acids. V lost 1 base to trimming and J lost 3 bases, with 9 bases between them. Germline lookup yields CDR1 KGHSH and CDR2 LQKENI. The chain's CDR3 is CASSPRFGKETQYF. The CDR3 DNA sequence: TGTGCCAGCTCACCACGCTTCGGAAAAGAGACCCAGTACTTC. Combining the CDR3 with reference TRBV18 and TRBJ2-5 gives the whole variable domain NAGVMQNPRHLVRRRGQEARLRCSPMKGHSHVYWYRQLPEEGLKFMVYLQKENIIDESGMPKERFSAEFPKEGPSILRIQQVVRGDSAAYFCASSPRFGKETQYFGPGTRLLVL.

This chain connects TRBV28 to TRBJ1-4; no clear D gene. V dropped 4 bases and J dropped 7 bases, with 10 bases sitting between them. Germline loops: CDR1 MDHEN, CDR2 SYDVKM. This CDR3 spans 13 amino acids. In DNA, the CDR3 is TGTGCCAGCAGTTCCCCCGCTACTGAAAAACTGTTTTTT. This gives the protein CASSSPATEKLFF.

The rearrangement uses TRBV15 and TRBJ2-7, with 8 bases lining up with TRBD1. The V segment lost 1 base and the J segment 2 bases; nucleotides outside the gene matches: 4. The V gene's germline CDR1 is LNHNV and CDR2 YYDKDF (reference sequence). This CDR3 is built from 15 residues. This CDR3 reads CATSRGRQGTYEQYF. The DNA of the CDR3 is TGTGCCACCAGCAGAGGCCGACAGGGGACCTACGAGCAGTACTTC.

The chain uses TRBV18 and TRBJ1-1; TRBD1 might be the D (6 bases). CDR1 and CDR2 from the germline V gene are KGHSH and LQKENI. The CDR3 has 16 amino acids. V shed 3 bases and J shed 5 bases, with 19 bases lying between them. The CDR3 region has the DNA TGTGCCAGCTCACCGGGGGCGGGGGCGTTGGGAACTGAAGCTTTCTTT. It is translated as CASSPGAGALGTEAFF.

V gene TRBV2 combines with J gene TRBJ1-5; D gene uncertain. In germline, CDR1 is SNHLY, CDR2 FYNNEI. Trimming took 7 bases from V and 2 from J, leaving 9 bases between them. CDR3 size: 13 residues. CDR3 bases: TGTGCCAGCACTGGCGGGCGCAATCAGCCCCAGCATTTT. It translates to CASTGGRNQPQHF.

This clone came up once. The chain couples TRBV7-9 to TRBJ2-2, with TRBD2 matching over 14 bases. V shed 0 bases, J shed 3 bases, and the junction held 6 bases outside the gene matches. Germline V gives CDR1 SEHNR, CDR2 FQNEAQ (reference sequence). The CDR3 is 19 residues long. The chain's CDR3 is CASSLARGLAGVDTGELFF. For the CDR3, the DNA is TGTGCCAGCAGCTTAGCCCGGGGACTAGCGGGAGTGGACACCGGGGAGCTGTTTTTT.

The V and J genes are TRBV7-2 and TRBJ1-1; D is undetermined. The CDR3 length is 15 residues. The germline V and J ends were trimmed by 2 bases and 2 bases, with 12 bases remaining between them. Germline lookup yields CDR1 SGHTA and CDR2 FQGNSA. The CDR3, as DNA: TGTGCCAGCAGCTTATCAGGAGGGCGAAACACTGAAGCTTTCTTT. Its protein is CASSLSGGRNTEAFF.

This clone has more than one count but fewer than ten. This chain uses TRBV7-3 with TRBJ2-7; weak D call: TRBD2 (6 bases). The CDR3 sequence is 14 residues long. Trimming took off 8 bases at V and 6 bases at J, with 20 bases between the two ends. Germline V gene data show CDR1 as SGHTA and CDR2 as FQGTGA. The CDR3 DNA sequence: TGTGCCAGCCGGAGGGACGCGTTATCCGGCGAGCAGTACTTC. Amino acid sequence: CASRRDALSGEQYF. The whole variable domain, filled in from reference TRBV7-3 and TRBJ2-7, reads GAGVSQTPSNKVTEKGKYVELRCDPISGHTALYWYRQSLGQGPEFLIYFQGTGAADDSGLPNDRFFAVRPEGSVSTLKIQRTERGDSAVYLCASRRDALSGEQYFGPGTRLTVT.

The rearrangement uses TRBV9 and TRBJ2-1; D not certain. CDR3 length: 14 residues. CDR1 is SGDLS and CDR2 is YYNGEE in the germline V gene. Trimming took 1 base from V and 4 from J, leaving 9 bases between them. As DNA, the CDR3 is TGTGCCAGCAGCGTAAGTGGGCATTACAATGAGCAGTTCTTC. It specifies CASSVSGHYNEQFF.

The chain recombines TRBV15 with TRBJ2-3; 8 bases are a match to TRBD2. Trimming at V came to 5 bases and at J to 4 bases, leaving 8 bases not matched to a gene. Germline V gene data show CDR1 as LNHNV and CDR2 as YYDKDF (reference sequence). The CDR3 has 15 amino acids. The CDR3: CATSASGSASDTQYF. CDR3 in DNA: TGTGCCACCAGCGCAAGCGGGAGCGCGTCAGATACGCAGTATTTT.

V usage is TRBV18 and J usage is TRBJ2-7, with D perhaps TRBD1 (5 bases). V was clipped by 2 bases and J by 0 bases, with 14 bases between them. The CDR3 runs 16 residues. The germline CDR1 and CDR2 sequences are KGHSH and LQKENI. CDR3 loop: CASSPVKGRSSYEQYF. The CDR3 DNA reads TGTGCCAGCTCACCAGTTAAGGGGCGAAGCTCCTACGAGCAGTACTTC.

V gene TRBV29-1 combines with J gene TRBJ1-5; 8 nucleotides agree with TRBD1. This CDR3 has 14 amino acids. Losses at the gene ends were 5 bases for V and 6 bases for J; bases not matched to a gene: 9. Germline lookup yields CDR1 SQVTM and CDR2 ANQGSEA. The CDR3 reads CSVIQGAGGQPQHF. The CDR3, as DNA: TGCAGCGTTATTCAGGGGGCCGGCGGTCAGCCCCAGCATTTT.

This clone was detected only once. The chain links TRBV7-2 to TRBJ1-2, with a weak D call TRBD1 (6 bases). V shed 1 base and J shed 7 bases, with 16 bases lying between them. This CDR3 spans 15 amino acids. Germline V gives CDR1 SGHTA, CDR2 FQGNSA. The CDR3 DNA reads TGTGCCAGCAGCTTAGGGCCTGGACAGACCGGTGGCTACACCTTC. Protein product: CASSLGPGQTGGYTF.

The genes are TRBV18 and TRBJ2-3; tentative D call: TRBD1 (6 bases). V was pared by 6 bases and J by 2 bases, with 15 bases between. CDR3 length: 15 amino acids. The germline CDR1 and CDR2 sequences are KGHSH and LQKENI. CDR3 loop: CASSIGQTVTDTQYF. CDR3 bases: TGTGCCAGCTCGATTGGACAGACGGTCACAGATACGCAGTATTTT.

As for this clone: This specimen includes other DNA sequences encoding the same CDR3. The gene calls are TRBV9 and TRBJ2-3; 10 bases are shared with TRBD2. Germline CDR1 reads SGDLS; CDR2 reads YYNGEE. CDR3 length equals 15 residues. V was pared by 2 bases and J by 3 bases, with 3 bases of the junction left unmatched. CDR3 amino acids: CASSVSGGLTDTQYF. Here the CDR3 DNA reads TGTGCCAGCAGCGTTAGCGGGGGGTTAACAGATACGCAGTATTTT.

V gene TRBV7-6 combines with J gene TRBJ1-6; the match to TRBD1 covers 10 bases. CDR1 is SGHVS and CDR2 is FNYEAQ in the germline V gene. J was trimmed by 7 bases and V by 0 bases; bases with no gene match: 9. The CDR3 sequence is 18 residues long. CDR3 DNA sequence: TGTGCCAGCAGCTTAGCGACTGACGACAGGGGGCACAATTCACCCCTCCACTTT. This translates into CASSLATDDRGHNSPLHF. Drawing the rest from reference TRBV7-6 and TRBJ1-6, the complete variable domain is GAGVSQSPRYKVTKRGQDVALRCDPISGHVSLYWYRQALGQGPEFLTYFNYEAQQDKSGLPNDRFSAERPEGSISTLTIQRTEQRDSAMYRCASSLATDDRGHNSPLHFGNGTRLTVT.

This clone was seen only once. V usage is TRBV4-1 and J usage is TRBJ1-5; 8 bases agree with TRBD1. Losses at the gene ends were 1 base for V and 4 bases for J; bases not matched to a gene: 9. The CDR3 is 17 amino acids. Germline loops: CDR1 MGHRA, CDR2 YSYEKL. The CDR3: CASSQVQGARKNQPQHF. CDR3 nucleotides: TGCGCCAGCAGCCAAGTCCAGGGGGCGCGTAAGAATCAGCCCCAGCATTTT.

The CDR3 bases are TGTGCCAGCAGCTTAGCCACCCCGGGACATCAAGCTTTCTTT. Its protein product is CASSLATPGHQAFF. The V gene is TRBV7-2, the J gene TRBJ1-1, with a weak D call TRBD1 (6 bases). Trimming took off 0 bases at V and 9 bases at J, with 14 bases between the two ends. CDR3 length: 14 amino acids. Germline CDR1 is SGHTA and CDR2 is FQGNSA.

The chain combines TRBV28 with TRBJ1-5; D uncertain. This CDR3 spans 11 amino acids. V lost 5 bases and J lost 4, with 3 bases in between. Germline-derived CDR1 and CDR2 are MDHEN and SYDVKM. DNA of the CDR3: TGTGCCAGCAGTGTAAATCAGCCCCAGCATTTT. Its translation: CASSVNQPQHF.

J is TRBJ2-2 and V is TRBV27; D unclear. V was trimmed by 4 bases and J by 1 base, leaving 13 bases between them. Germline-derived CDR1 and CDR2 are MNHEY and SMNVEV (reference sequence). The CDR3 totals 16 residues. CDR3 DNA: TGTGCCAGCAGTTCCCCCGTAACGAGGAACACCGGGGAGCTGTTTTTT. Translation gives CASSSPVTRNTGELFF.

V is TRBV6-1 and J is TRBJ2-2; D remains ambiguous. In germline, CDR1 is MNHNS, CDR2 SASEGT. Between the trimmed V and J ends, which lost 0 bases and 6 bases, there was a span of 11 bases. The CDR3 is 15 amino acids. For the CDR3, the DNA is TGTGCCAGCAGTGAAGCGTACAGTCTCCCCGGGGAGCTGTTTTTT. This translates into CASSEAYSLPGELFF.

V gene TRBV11-2 combines with J gene TRBJ1-4; D not resolved. V shed 0 bases and J shed 0 bases, with 14 bases lying between them. The germline V gene encodes CDR1 SGHAT and CDR2 FQNNGV. The CDR3 runs 18 residues. CDR3 nucleotide sequence: TGTGCCAGCAGCTTAGAACGTCGGGGATTGGCAACTAATGAAAAACTGTTTTTT. Encoded protein: CASSLERRGLATNEKLFF. The whole variable domain, remainder taken from reference TRBV11-2 and TRBJ1-4, is EAGVAQSPRYKIIEKRQSVAFWCNPISGHATLYWYQQILGQGPKLLIQFQNNGVVDDSQLPKDRFSAERLKGVDSTLKIQPAKLEDSAVYLCASSLERRGLATNEKLFFGSGTQLSVL.

V usage is TRBV4-2 and J usage is TRBJ2-7, with TRBD2 matching 12 bases. The ends lost 0 bases at V and 0 bases at J; junction bases unmatched: 0. The CDR3 has 16 amino acids. Looked up from germline, CDR1 is LGHNA and CDR2 is YNFKEQ. The CDR3 region has the DNA TGTGCCAGCAGCCAAGAGACTAGCGGGAGCTCCTACGAGCAGTACTTC. It translates to CASSQETSGSSYEQYF.